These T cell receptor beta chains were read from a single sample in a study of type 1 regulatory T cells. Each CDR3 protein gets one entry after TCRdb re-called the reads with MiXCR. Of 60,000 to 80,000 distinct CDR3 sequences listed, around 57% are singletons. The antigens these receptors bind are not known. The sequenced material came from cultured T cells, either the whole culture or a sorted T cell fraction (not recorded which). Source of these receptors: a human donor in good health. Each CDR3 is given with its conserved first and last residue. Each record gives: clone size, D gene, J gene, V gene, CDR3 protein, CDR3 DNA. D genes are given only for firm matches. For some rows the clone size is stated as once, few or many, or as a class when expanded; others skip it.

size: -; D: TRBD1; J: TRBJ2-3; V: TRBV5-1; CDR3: CASTLDRVDTQYF; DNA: TGCGCCAGCACCCTGGACAGGGTAGATACGCAGTATTTT
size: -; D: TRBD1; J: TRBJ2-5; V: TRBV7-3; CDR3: CASSFTGEETQYF; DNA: TGTGCCAGCAGCTTTACAGGGGAAGAGACCCAGTACTTT
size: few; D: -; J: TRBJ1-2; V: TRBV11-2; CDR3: CASSLTQARSGYTF; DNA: TGTGCCAGCAGCTTAACGCAGGCGCGGTCTGGCTACACCTTC
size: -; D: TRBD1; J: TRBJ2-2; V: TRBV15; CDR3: CATSRERGQGAGTGELFF; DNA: TGTGCCACCAGCAGAGAGAGGGGACAGGGGGCAGGCACCGGGGAGCTGTTTTTT
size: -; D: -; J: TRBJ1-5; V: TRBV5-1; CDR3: CASSLTGSDQPQHF; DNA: TGCGCCAGCAGCTTGACGGGGAGTGATCAGCCCCAGCATTTT
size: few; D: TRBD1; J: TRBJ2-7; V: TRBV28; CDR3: CASSSGTGVYEQYF; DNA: TGTGCCAGCAGCTCAGGAACAGGGGTTTACGAGCAGTACTTC
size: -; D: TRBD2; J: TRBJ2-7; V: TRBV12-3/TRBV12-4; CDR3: CASRNSGRAIWEQYF; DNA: TGTGCCAGCAGAAATAGCGGGAGGGCCATATGGGAGCAGTACTTC
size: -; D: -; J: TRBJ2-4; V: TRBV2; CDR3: CASRHRGGEAKNIQYF; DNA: TGTGCCAGCAGGCACAGGGGAGGGGAAGCCAAAAACATTCAGTACTTC
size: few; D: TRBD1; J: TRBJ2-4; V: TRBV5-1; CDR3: CASSSEDRAGNIQYF; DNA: TGCGCCAGCAGCTCCGAGGACAGGGCGGGAAACATTCAGTACTTC
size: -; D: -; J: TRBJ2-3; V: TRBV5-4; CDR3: CASSFMPSDTQYF; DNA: TGTGCCAGCAGCTTTATGCCTTCAGATACGCAGTATTTT
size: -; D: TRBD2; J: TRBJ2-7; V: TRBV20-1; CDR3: CSASGERDSGEQYF; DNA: TGCAGTGCTTCGGGGGAGCGGGATTCGGGCGAGCAGTACTTC
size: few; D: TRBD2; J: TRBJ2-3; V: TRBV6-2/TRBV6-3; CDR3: CASSYGGSGTQYF; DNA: TGTGCCAGCAGTTATGGCGGGAGTGGTACGCAGTATTTT
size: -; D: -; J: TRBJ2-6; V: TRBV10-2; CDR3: CASSDPTGSGANVLTF; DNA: TGCGCCAGCAGTGACCCAACAGGGTCCGGGGCCAACGTCCTGACTTTC
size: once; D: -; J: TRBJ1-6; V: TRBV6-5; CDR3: CASREQRPGGPLHF; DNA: TGTGCCAGCAGGGAACAGCGCCCCGGGGGACCCCTCCACTTT
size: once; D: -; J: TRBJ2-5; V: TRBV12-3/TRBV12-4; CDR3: CASSLVVVGKETQYF; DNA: TGTGCCAGCAGTTTAGTGGTTGTGGGAAAAGAGACCCAGTACTTC
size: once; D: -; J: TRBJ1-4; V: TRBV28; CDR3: CASSPGGATNEKLFF; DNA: TGTGCCAGCAGCCCGGGGGGGGCAACTAATGAAAAACTGTTTTTT
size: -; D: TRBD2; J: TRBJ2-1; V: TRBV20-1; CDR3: CSAKETSGYNEQFF; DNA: TGCAGTGCTAAGGAGACTAGCGGGTACAATGAGCAGTTCTTC
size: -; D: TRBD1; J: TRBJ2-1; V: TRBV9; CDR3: CASSPSTGQGDEQFF; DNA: TGTGCCAGCAGCCCCTCCACCGGACAGGGCGATGAGCAGTTCTTC
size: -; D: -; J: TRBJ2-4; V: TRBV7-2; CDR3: CASSRRGLGDIQYF; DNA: TGTGCCAGCAGCCGTAGGGGGTTGGGGGACATTCAGTACTTC
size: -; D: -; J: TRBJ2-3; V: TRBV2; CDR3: CASLPSSDTQYF; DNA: TGTGCCAGCCTCCCTAGCTCAGATACGCAGTATTTT
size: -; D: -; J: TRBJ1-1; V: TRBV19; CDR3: CASSITRRGEAFF; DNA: TGTGCCAGTAGTATAACTCGCAGGGGCGAAGCTTTCTTT
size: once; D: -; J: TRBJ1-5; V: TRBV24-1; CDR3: CATSALGGQPQHF; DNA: TGTGCCACCAGTGCCCTGGGAGGGCAGCCCCAGCATTTT
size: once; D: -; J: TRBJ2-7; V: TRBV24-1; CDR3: CATRDGAYEQYF; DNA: TGTGCCACCAGGGACGGAGCCTACGAGCAGTACTTC
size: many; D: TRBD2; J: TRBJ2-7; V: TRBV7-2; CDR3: CASSPLAGAYEQYF; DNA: TGTGCCAGCAGCCCGCTAGCGGGAGCCTACGAGCAGTACTTC
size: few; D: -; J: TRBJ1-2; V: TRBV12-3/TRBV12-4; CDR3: CASSLGAALSGYTF; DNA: TGTGCCAGCAGTTTAGGGGCGGCCCTCAGTGGCTACACCTTC
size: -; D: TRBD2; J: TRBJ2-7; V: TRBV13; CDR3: CASSASGTAGGQYF; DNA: TGTGCCAGCAGCGCGAGCGGGACCGCCGGGGGGCAGTACTTC
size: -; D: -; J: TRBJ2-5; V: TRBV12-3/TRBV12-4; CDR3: CASSKETQYF; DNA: TGTGCCAGCAGTAAGGAGACCCAGTACTTC
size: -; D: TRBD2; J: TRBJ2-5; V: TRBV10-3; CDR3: CAIRKGLAGVQETQYF; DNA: TGTGCCATCAGGAAAGGACTAGCGGGAGTTCAGGAGACCCAGTACTTC
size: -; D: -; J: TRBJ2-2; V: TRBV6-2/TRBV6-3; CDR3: CASSSGQFTGELFF; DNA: TGTGCCAGCAGTTCCGGACAGTTCACCGGGGAGCTGTTTTTT
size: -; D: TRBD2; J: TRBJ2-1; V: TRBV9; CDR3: CASSVSSGRSGEQFF; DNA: TGTGCCAGCAGCGTCAGTAGCGGGAGGAGTGGTGAGCAGTTCTTC
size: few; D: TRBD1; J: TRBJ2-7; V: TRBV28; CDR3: CASSRQGTYEQYF; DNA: TGTGCCAGCAGTCGACAGGGAACCTACGAGCAGTACTTC
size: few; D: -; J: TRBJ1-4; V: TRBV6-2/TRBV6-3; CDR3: CASTSAGTANEKLFF; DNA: TGTGCCAGCACCTCGGCGGGGACGGCTAATGAAAAACTGTTTTTT
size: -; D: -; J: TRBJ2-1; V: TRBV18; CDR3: CASSPFPGDEQFF; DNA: TGTGCCAGCTCACCATTCCCCGGCGATGAGCAGTTCTTC
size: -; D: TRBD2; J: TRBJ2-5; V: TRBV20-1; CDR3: CSVIGAGTSGSPETQYF; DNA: TGCAGTGTTATAGGGGCCGGGACTAGCGGGAGTCCAGAGACCCAGTACTTC
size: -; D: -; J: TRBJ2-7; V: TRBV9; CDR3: CASTAGVGSSYEQYF; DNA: TGTGCCAGTACCGCCGGTGTCGGGAGTTCCTACGAGCAGTACTTC
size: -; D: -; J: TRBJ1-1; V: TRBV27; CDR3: CARSGAGANTEAFF; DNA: TGTGCCAGATCTGGGGCAGGGGCGAACACTGAAGCTTTCTTT
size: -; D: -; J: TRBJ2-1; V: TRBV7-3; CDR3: CASSNTAEGNEQFF; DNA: TGTGCCAGCAGCAACACGGCAGAGGGAAATGAGCAGTTCTTC
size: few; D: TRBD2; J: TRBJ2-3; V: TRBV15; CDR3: CATSRTSRLSHTDTQYF; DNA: TGTGCCACCAGCCGGACTAGCCGCCTGTCCCACACAGATACGCAGTATTTT
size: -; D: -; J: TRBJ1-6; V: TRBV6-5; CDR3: CASSRPQFAGSNSPLHF; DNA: TGTGCCAGCAGTAGACCCCAATTCGCAGGGAGTAATTCACCCCTCCACTTT
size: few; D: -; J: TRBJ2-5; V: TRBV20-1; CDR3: CSARDSAVQETQYF; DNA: TGCAGTGCTAGAGATTCGGCTGTCCAAGAGACCCAGTACTTC
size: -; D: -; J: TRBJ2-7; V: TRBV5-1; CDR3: CASSSGDIGEQYF; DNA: TGCGCCAGCAGCTCGGGGGATATTGGCGAGCAGTACTTC
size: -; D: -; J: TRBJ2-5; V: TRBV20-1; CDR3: CSARVIKGRETQYF; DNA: TGCAGTGCTAGAGTAATTAAGGGTCGGGAGACCCAGTACTTC
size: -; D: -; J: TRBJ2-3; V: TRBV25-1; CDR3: CASSKAEGRDQPQYF; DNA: TGTGCCAGCAGTAAGGCGGAGGGACGTGATCAGCCCCAGTATTTT
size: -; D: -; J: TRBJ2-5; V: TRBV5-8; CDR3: CASSFPGRTRSIQAQYF; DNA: TGTGCCAGCAGTTTCCCTGGCCGGACACGGTCGATTCAGGCCCAGTACTTC
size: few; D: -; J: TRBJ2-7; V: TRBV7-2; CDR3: CASSLVVSSYEQYF; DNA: TGTGCCAGCAGCTTAGTTGTCAGCTCCTACGAGCAGTACTTC
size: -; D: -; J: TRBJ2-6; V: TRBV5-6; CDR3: CASSLARGHGANVLTF; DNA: TGTGCCAGCAGCTTGGCCAGGGGACATGGGGCCAACGTCCTGACTTTC
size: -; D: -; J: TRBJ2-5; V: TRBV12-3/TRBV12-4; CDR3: CASSFLQQETQYF; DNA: TGTGCCAGCAGTTTTCTCCAGCAAGAGACCCAGTACTTC
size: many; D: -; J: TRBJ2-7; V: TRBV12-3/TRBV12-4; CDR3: CASSFRVGEQYF; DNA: TGTGCCAGCAGTTTTCGGGTCGGGGAGCAGTACTTC
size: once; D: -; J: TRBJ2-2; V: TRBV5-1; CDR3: CASSLRLPNTGELFF; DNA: TGCGCCAGCAGCTTGCGGCTTCCGAACACCGGGGAGCTGTTTTTT
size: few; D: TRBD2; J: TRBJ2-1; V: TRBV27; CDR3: CASTSPAGTSGRGNEQFF; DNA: TGTGCCAGCACCTCCCCTGCAGGGACTAGCGGGAGGGGGAATGAGCAGTTCTTC
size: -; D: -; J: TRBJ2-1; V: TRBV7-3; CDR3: CASSLRAGTEQFF; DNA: TGTGCCAGCAGCTTAAGGGCCGGAACTGAGCAGTTCTTC
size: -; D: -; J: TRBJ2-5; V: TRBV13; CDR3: CASSLGPGRETQYF; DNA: TGTGCCAGCAGCTTAGGTCCGGGGCGGGAGACCCAGTACTTC
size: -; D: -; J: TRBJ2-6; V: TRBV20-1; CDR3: CSASSWGSGANVLTF; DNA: TGCAGTGCTAGTTCGTGGGGCTCTGGGGCCAACGTCCTGACTTTC
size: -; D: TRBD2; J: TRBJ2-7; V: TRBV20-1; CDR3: CSARDLSGRIHEQYF; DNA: TGCAGTGCTAGGGACCTTAGCGGGAGAATCCACGAGCAGTACTTC